The clone carrying this T cell receptor (beta chain) has just one count. Its antigen is not known. This record comes from a study of T cell responses to AZD1222 COVID-19 vaccine. General study points: Clonal diversity may have been underestimated in mostly white British donors.

Method: immunoSEQ multiplex PCR; TCRdb's copy keeps in-frame clones and lacks some. Among 110,000 to 150,000 clones listed, about nine tenths were seen once. V gave up 10 bases and J gave up 0 bases; unmatched junction bases: 4. The germline V gene encodes CDR1 LNHDA and CDR2 SQIVND (reference sequence). The CDR3 is 15 residues long. The chain links TRBV19 to TRBJ1-6, with 9 bases that match TRBD1. This material consisted of peripheral blood, taken 28 days after the second AZD1222 dose. The clonotype comes from an adult who received the AZD1222 COVID-19 vaccine. CDR3 loop: CATTGGSSYNSPLHF. The DNA of the CDR3 is TGTGCCACGACAGGGGGGAGCTCCTATAATTCACCCCTCCACTTT. The full variable domain, its missing parts supplied by reference TRBV19 and TRBJ1-6, is DGGITQSPKYLFRKEGQNVTLSCEQNLNHDAMYWYRQDPGQGLRLIYYSQIVNDFQKGDIAEGYSVSREKKESFPLTVTSAQKNPTAFYLCATTGGSSYNSPLHFGNGTRLTVT.